Following are 7 T cell receptor beta chains from one sample sequenced in a study of T cell changes during pregnancy in multiple sclerosis. Using immunoSEQ multiplex PCR, the repertoire was profiled, and TCRdb retains in-frame clones only, with some absent. The repertoire consists of tens of thousands of clones, with about 90% occurring once and the leading ten covering more than 0.65%. Sequenced here: CD4+ T cells from peripheral blood mononuclear cells, sampled in the third trimester of pregnancy. These receptors were collected from a female donor in good health, enrolled as a control in a pregnancy study.

This chain links TRBV7-3 with TRBJ2-1; TRBD2 matches at 8 bases. V lost 2 bases and J lost 12; bases outside the gene matches: 12. The CDR3 sequence is 15 residues long. The germline V gene has CDR1 SGHTA and CDR2 FQGTGA. The DNA of the CDR3 is TGTGCCAGCAGCTTAGGTACTAGCGGACGCATTGGGCAGTTCTTC. This translates into CASSLGTSGRIGQFF.

V usage is TRBV5-1 and J usage is TRBJ2-7; the D is unclear. V was shortened by 0 bases and J by 3 bases, with 10 bases between the two germline ends. Germline lookup yields CDR1 SGHRS and CDR2 YFSETQ. The CDR3 length is 14 residues. CDR3 sequence (DNA): TGCGCCAGCAGCTTGGTTACAGCTTACTACGAGCAGTACTTC. Translation: CASSLVTAYYEQYF.

The chain combines TRBV18 with TRBJ2-4, with 7 positions matching TRBD1. Germline V gene data show CDR1 as KGHSH and CDR2 as LQKENI. The CDR3 totals 14 residues. The trim removed 2 bases at V and 9 bases at J, leaving 7 bases unmatched. The CDR3 here is CASSPEDRSSIQYF. Here the CDR3 DNA reads TGTGCCAGCTCACCAGAGGACAGGTCGAGCATTCAGTACTTC. Full variable domain (rest looked up from reference TRBV18 and TRBJ2-4): NAGVMQNPRHLVRRRGQEARLRCSPMKGHSHVYWYRQLPEEGLKFMVYLQKENIIDESGMPKERFSAEFPKEGPSILRIQQVVRGDSAAYFCASSPEDRSSIQYFGAGTRLSVL.

J is TRBJ1-1 and V is TRBV7-2, with no clear D. The CDR3 runs to 14 residues. V dropped 1 base and J dropped 6 bases, with 12 bases sitting between them. Germline loops: CDR1 SGHTA, CDR2 FQGNSA. The CDR3 reads CASSLVGIRPEAFF. CDR3 DNA: TGTGCCAGCAGCTTAGTCGGGATTAGGCCTGAAGCTTTCTTT.

This clone is medium-sized in the sample. The rearrangement joins TRBV4-2 to TRBJ2-2; 9 bases are shared with TRBD2. This CDR3 contains 19 residues. Germline CDR1 reads LGHNA; CDR2 reads YNFKEQ. Germline trimming cut 4 bases from V and 1 base from J; bases unmatched to any gene: 13. The CDR3 nucleotides read TGTGCCAGCAGCCCGGGAGAGGCTAGCGGGAAACTGAACACCGGGGAGCTGTTTTTT. It encodes CASSPGEASGKLNTGELFF.

The chain employs TRBV5-8 and TRBJ2-1, with D possibly being TRBD2 (6 bases). CDR1 is SGHTS, CDR2 YDEGEE, per germline. V was pared by 3 bases and J by 9 bases, with 13 bases between. This CDR3 contains 13 residues. CDR3 sequence reads: CASSSRLEGEQFF. CDR3 nucleotide sequence: TGTGCCAGCAGCTCCCGACTAGAAGGTGAGCAGTTCTTC.

The V gene is TRBV9, the J gene TRBJ1-2; perhaps TRBD1 as D (5 bases). Trimming removed 3 bases at V and 2 bases at J, with 14 bases between. In germline, CDR1 is SGDLS, CDR2 YYNGEE. The CDR3 is 15 amino acids. In nucleotides, the CDR3 is TGTGCCAGCAGCGCCGGTGGACAATCGAACTATGGCTACACCTTC. It specifies CASSAGGQSNYGYTF.